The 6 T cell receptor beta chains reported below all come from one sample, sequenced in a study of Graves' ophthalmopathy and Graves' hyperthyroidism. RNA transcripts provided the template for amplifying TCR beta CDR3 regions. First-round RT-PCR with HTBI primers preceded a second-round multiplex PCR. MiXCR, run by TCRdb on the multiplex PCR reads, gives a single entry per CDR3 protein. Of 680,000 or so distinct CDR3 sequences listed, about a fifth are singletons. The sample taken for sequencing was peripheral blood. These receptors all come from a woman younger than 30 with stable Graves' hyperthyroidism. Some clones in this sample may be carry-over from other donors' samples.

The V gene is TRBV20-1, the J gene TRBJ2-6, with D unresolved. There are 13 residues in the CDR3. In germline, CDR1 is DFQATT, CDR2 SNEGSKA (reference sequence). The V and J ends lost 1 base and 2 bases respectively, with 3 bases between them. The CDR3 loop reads CSARAAGANVLTF. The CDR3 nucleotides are TGCAGTGCTAGAGCAGCTGGGGCCAACGTCCTGACTTTC.

CDR3 in amino acids: CASSPVLGTDTQYF. For the CDR3, the DNA is TGTGCCAGCAGCCCAGTTCTAGGGACAGATACGCAGTATTTT. The chain recombines TRBV7-9 with TRBJ2-3; no firm D call. V was cut by 5 bases and J by 3 bases, with 12 bases left in between. Germline V CDR1 and CDR2: SEHNR, FQNEAQ (reference sequence). This CDR3 comprises 14 residues.

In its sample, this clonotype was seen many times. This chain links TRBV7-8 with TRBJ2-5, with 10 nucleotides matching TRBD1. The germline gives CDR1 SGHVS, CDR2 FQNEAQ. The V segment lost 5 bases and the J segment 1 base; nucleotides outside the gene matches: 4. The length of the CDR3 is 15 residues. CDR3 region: CASSLRDRGQETQYF. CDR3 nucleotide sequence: TGTGCCAGCAGCCTCCGGGACAGGGGCCAAGAGACCCAGTACTTC.

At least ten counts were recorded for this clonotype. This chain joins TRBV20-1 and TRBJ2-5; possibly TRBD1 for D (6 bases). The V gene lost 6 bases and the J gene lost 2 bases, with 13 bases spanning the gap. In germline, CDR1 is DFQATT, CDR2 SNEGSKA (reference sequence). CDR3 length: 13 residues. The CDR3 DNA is TGCAGTGCCAAGGGGGAACCGCAAGAGACCCAGTACTTC. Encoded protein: CSAKGEPQETQYF.

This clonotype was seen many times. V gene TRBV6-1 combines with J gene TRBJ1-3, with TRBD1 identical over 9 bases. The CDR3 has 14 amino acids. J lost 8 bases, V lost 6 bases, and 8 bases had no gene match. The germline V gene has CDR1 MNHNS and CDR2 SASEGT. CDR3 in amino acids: CASRFPGQGYTIYF. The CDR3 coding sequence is TGTGCCAGCAGATTCCCGGGACAGGGTTACACCATATATTTT.

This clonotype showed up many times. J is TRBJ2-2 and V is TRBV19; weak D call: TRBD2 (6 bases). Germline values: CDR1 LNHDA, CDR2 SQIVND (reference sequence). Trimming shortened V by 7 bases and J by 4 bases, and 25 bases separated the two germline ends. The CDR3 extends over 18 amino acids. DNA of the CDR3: TGTGCCAGTAAGGGGACTTCGAGTGGTCAACCCCTCACCGGGGAGCTGTTTTTT. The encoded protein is CASKGTSSGQPLTGELFF.